This TCR beta chain is drawn from a study of CD8+CD57+ T cells in acquired aplastic anemia. Looking at the study overall: Sequencing produced an average of about 10.8 million reads per healthy donor for CD4+ cells.

This CDR3 comprises 13 residues. The V gene's germline CDR1 is PRHDT and CDR2 FYEKMQ (reference sequence). On this clonotype: Germline and junction disagree at one end, which may indicate a read error.

For CDR3 and TCR beta VDJ profiling, genomic DNA was the template used. TCRdb processed the reads anew with MiXCR; each CDR3 protein has one entry. The repertoire consists of tens of thousands of distinct CDR3 sequences, with less than 60% occurring once and the leading ten covering approximately 61%. The chain carries TRBV13 and TRBJ1-1, with D possibly being TRBD1 (6 bases). This sequence was found in a human donor in good health, serving as a control. Material: sorted CD4+, CD8+, or CD8+CD57+ T cells (not recorded which) from PBMCs. CDR3: CASSFPQGTETFF. CDR3 bases: TGTGCCAGCAGCTTCCCCCAGGGGACTGAAACTTTCTTT.